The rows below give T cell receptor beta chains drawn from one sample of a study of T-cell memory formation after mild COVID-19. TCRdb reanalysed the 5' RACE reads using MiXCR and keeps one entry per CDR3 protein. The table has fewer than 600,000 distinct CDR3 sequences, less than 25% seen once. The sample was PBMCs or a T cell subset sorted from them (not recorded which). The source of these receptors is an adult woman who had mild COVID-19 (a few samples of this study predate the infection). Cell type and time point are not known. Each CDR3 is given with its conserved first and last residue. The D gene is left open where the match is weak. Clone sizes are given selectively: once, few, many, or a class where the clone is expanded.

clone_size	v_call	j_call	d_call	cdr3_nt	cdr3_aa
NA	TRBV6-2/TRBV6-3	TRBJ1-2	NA	TGTGCCAGCAGTTACGAGGAATCTAACTATGGCTACACCTTC	CASSYEESNYGYTF
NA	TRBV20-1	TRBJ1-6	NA	TGCAGTGCCCCGGGTTCACCCCTCCACTTT	CSAPGSPLHF
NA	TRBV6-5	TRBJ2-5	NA	TGTGCCAGCAGTCCCCGGAGAGCCCAAGAGACCCAGTACTTC	CASSPRRAQETQYF
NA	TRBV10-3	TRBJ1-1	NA	TGTGCCATCAGTGACAGTATAGAGTACACTGAAGCTTTCTTT	CAISDSIEYTEAFF
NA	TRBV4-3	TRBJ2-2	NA	TGCGCCAGCAGCCAAGAAGTTGGGAGGAACACCGGGGAGCTGTTTTTT	CASSQEVGRNTGELFF
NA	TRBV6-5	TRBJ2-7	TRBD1	TGTGCCAGCAGTTACCCGCAGGGGGTGGGCTACGAGCAGTACTTC	CASSYPQGVGYEQYF
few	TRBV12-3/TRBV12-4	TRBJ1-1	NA	TGTGCCAGCAGTTTATGGGGGGAGCGGATGGCTGAAGCTTTCTTT	CASSLWGERMAEAFF
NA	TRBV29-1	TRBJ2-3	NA	TGCAGCGCTTTAGGACAGAGCACAGATACGCAGTATTTT	CSALGQSTDTQYF
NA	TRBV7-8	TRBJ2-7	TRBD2	TGTGCCAGCAGCTTAGCGGAGTCGGCACTAGCGGGGGCCTACGAGCAGTACTTC	CASSLAESALAGAYEQYF
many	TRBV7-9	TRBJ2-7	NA	TGTGCCAGCGGTACCTACGAGCAGTACTTC	CASGTYEQYF
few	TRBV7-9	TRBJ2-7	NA	TGTGCCAGCCGGGACGAGAACTACGAGCAGTACTTC	CASRDENYEQYF
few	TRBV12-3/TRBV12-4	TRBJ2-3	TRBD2	TGTGCCAGCAGTACAGCTTCAGCTACCGGGACTAGCGGGGGGCGGACAGATACGCAGTATTTT	CASSTASATGTSGGRTDTQYF
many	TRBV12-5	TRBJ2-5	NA	TGTGCTAGTGGTTTGGTACCCCGGACAGCCCAAGAGACCCAGTACTTC	CASGLVPRTAQETQYF